This TCR beta chain is from a study of CD4 and CD8 cells across lung adenocarcinoma regions. Deletions cut 11 bases from V and 1 base from J, with 14 bases between. CDR1 is MNHNS and CDR2 is SASEGT in the germline V gene. The CDR3 loop spans 13 amino acids. TCRdb itself ran the PCR reads through MiXCR, one entry per CDR3 protein. Of roughly 19,000 distinct CDR3 sequences listed, roughly 51% are singletons. The receptor was derived from a female donor with lung adenocarcinoma. The CD4 and CD8 labels of this study may be unreliable. The chain employs TRBV6-1 and TRBJ2-5; D is uncertain. The specimen was CD8+ T cells from the center of a lung tumor. CDR3 nucleotide sequence: TGTGCCGCCTCTAAGATCTTCCAAGAGACCCAGTACTTC. The encoded protein is CAASKIFQETQYF.